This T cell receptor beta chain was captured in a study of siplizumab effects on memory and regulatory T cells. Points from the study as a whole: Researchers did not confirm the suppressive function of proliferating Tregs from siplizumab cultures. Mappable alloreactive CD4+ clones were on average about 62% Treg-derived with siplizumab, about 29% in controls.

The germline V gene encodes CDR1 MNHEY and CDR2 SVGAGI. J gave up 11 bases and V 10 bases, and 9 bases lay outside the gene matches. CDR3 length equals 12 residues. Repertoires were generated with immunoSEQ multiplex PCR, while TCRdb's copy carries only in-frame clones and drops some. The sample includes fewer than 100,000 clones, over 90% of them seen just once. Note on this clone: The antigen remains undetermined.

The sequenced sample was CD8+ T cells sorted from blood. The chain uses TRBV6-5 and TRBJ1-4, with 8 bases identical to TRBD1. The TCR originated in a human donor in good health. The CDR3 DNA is TGTGCCACCGGCGACAGGGGAGTCAAACTGTTTTTT. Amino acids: CATGDRGVKLFF.